Listed below are T cell receptor beta chains from one sample, sequenced in a study of blood T cell repertoires in COVID-19. Measured with immunoSEQ multiplex PCR; TCRdb has only the in-frame clones, and not every one. The sample lists approximately 240,000 clones, about 88% seen once, with approximately 2.6% in the top ten. The sequenced sample was peripheral blood. Every receptor here comes from a man over 45 who had recovered from COVID-19. Each CDR3 is given with its conserved first and last residue. D genes are given only for firm matches. Expanded clones get a size class; other rows say once, few or many, or leave the size out.

>TRBJ2-2|TRBD2|-|TRBV7-2
TGTGCCAGCAGCTTATGGGCTAGCGGGAGGACGGTCGGCGGGGAGCTGTTTTTT
CASSLWASGRTVGGELFF
>TRBJ2-7|TRBD1|-|TRBV25-1
TGTGCCAGCAGCCAAACCTCGGGACAGGTATACGAGCAGTACTTC
CASSQTSGQVYEQYF
>TRBJ1-1|TRBD1|-|TRBV25-1
TGTGCCAGCCGGACAGGCGTGAGGAACACTGAAGCTTTCTTT
CASRTGVRNTEAFF
>TRBJ1-5|TRBD1|-|TRBV19
TGTGCCAGTAGTATATGGACAGGGGATCAGCCCCAGCATTTT
CASSIWTGDQPQHF
>TRBJ2-1|TRBD2|-|TRBV27
TGTGCCAGCAGTTTTGGGGGGGACCGCGGGAGGTACAATGAGCAGTTCTTC
CASSFGGDRGRYNEQFF
>TRBJ2-1|TRBD2|few|TRBV5-1
TGCGCCAGCAGCCCGGGACTAGCAGCTAGCTCCTACAATGAGCAGTTCTTC
CASSPGLAASSYNEQFF
>TRBJ2-1|TRBD2|-|TRBV5-1
TGCGCCAGCAGAGATGGGACTAGCGGGAGTTCCTACAATGAGCAGTTCTTC
CASRDGTSGSSYNEQFF
>TRBJ2-5|-|-|TRBV18
TGTGCCAGCTCACCACCGTCAGGGTTGCAGACCCAGTACTTC
CASSPPSGLQTQYF
>TRBJ2-5|TRBD1|-|TRBV28
TGTGCCAGCAGCACCGGGACAGGGCCGTTCGGGGAGACCCAGTACTTC
CASSTGTGPFGETQYF
>TRBJ2-5|TRBD1|-|TRBV3-1/TRBV3-2
TGTGCCAGCAGCATTTTCGGACAGGGGGTTGGTAAGACCCAGTACTTC
CASSIFGQGVGKTQYF
>TRBJ2-1|TRBD1|-|TRBV24-1
TGTGCCACCACCCGATCAGGGGGAAATGAGCAGTTCTTC
CATTRSGGNEQFF
>TRBJ2-7|TRBD1|-|TRBV19
TGTGCCAGTAGTATAGGGACAGGGGGATCATACGAGCAGTACTTC
CASSIGTGGSYEQYF
>TRBJ2-7|TRBD1|-|TRBV28
TGTGCCAGCAGTTTTCCCCCGGGACAGGGGGTCTCCTACGAGCAGTACTTC
CASSFPPGQGVSYEQYF
>TRBJ2-7|TRBD2|many|TRBV7-9
TGTGCCAGCAGCTTAGCAGGCGGGAGGGACGAGCAGTACTTC
CASSLAGGRDEQYF
>TRBJ1-1|-|-|TRBV20-1
TGCAGTGCTAGTTCTGTCGCAGGTCGGATGAACACTGAAGCTTTCTTT
CSASSVAGRMNTEAFF
>TRBJ2-7|TRBD1|-|TRBV28
TGTGCCAGCAGCCTCAGACAGGGTCGGTACGAGCAGTACTTC
CASSLRQGRYEQYF
>TRBJ2-7|TRBD1|-|TRBV3-1/TRBV3-2
TGTGCCAGCAGCCGGGGACAGGGCTACGAGCAGTACTTC
CASSRGQGYEQYF
>TRBJ2-3|-|-|TRBV5-1
TGCGCCAGCAGCTCGCGGGGTTACGCAGATACGCAGTATTTT
CASSSRGYADTQYF
>TRBJ1-1|-|-|TRBV12-5
TGTGCTAGTGTCCCGGTTTCGGGGAACACTGAAGCTTTCTTT
CASVPVSGNTEAFF
>TRBJ2-7|TRBD2|-|TRBV7-2
TGTGCCAGCAGCCCCCCGGGCCTAGCGGGAGTTTACGAGCAGTACTTC
CASSPPGLAGVYEQYF
>TRBJ1-1|-|few|TRBV3-1/TRBV3-2
TGTGCCAGCAGCCCGTCCAGGGGCATGAACACTGAAGCTTTCTTT
CASSPSRGMNTEAFF
>TRBJ1-2|TRBD1|-|TRBV30
TGTGCCTGGGCTCGGGACAGGCGGGCATATGGCTACACCTTC
CAWARDRRAYGYTF
>TRBJ1-2|-|few|TRBV7-9
TGTGCCAGCAGCAAAACAAACTATGGCTACACCTTC
CASSKTNYGYTF
>TRBJ1-1|TRBD1|few|TRBV2
TGTGCCAGCGTTAGGACAGGGCAGACTGAAGCTTTCTTT
CASVRTGQTEAFF
>TRBJ2-2|TRBD2|once|TRBV6-6
TGTGCCAGCAGCCACCTAGCGGGAGGGACCGGGGAGCTGTTTTTT
CASSHLAGGTGELFF
>TRBJ2-7|TRBD1|few|TRBV29-1
TGCAGCGTTGAAGAGCCGGGACAGGGCCACGAGCAGTACTTC
CSVEEPGQGHEQYF
>TRBJ2-1|TRBD1|-|TRBV27
TGTGCCAGCAGTTTCCGACAGGGCAGCGACAATGAGCAGTTCTTC
CASSFRQGSDNEQFF
>TRBJ2-1|TRBD2|-|TRBV27
TGTGCCAGCAGTTTACGGGGGGGCGCGGTCTACAATGAGCAGTTCTTC
CASSLRGGAVYNEQFF
>TRBJ2-3|-|-|TRBV27
TGTGCCAGCAGTTTACAAACTCGCACAGATACGCAGTATTTT
CASSLQTRTDTQYF
>TRBJ1-2|-|-|TRBV2
TGTGCCAGCAGCCTACAGGGCAGCTATGGCTACACCTTC
CASSLQGSYGYTF
>TRBJ1-5|-|once|TRBV6-2/TRBV6-3
TGTGCCAGCAGTTACTGGAGCGGTCGCAATCAGCCCCAGCATTTT
CASSYWSGRNQPQHF